The clone carrying this T cell receptor beta chain appeared a single time. The CDR3 consists of 15 residues. Per germline, CDR1 LGHDT and CDR2 YNNKEL (reference sequence). Trimming cost V 2 bases and J 2 bases; bases outside gene matches: 5. Sequencing was performed with immunoSEQ multiplex PCR; in TCRdb, only in-frame clones are kept and a portion is missing. The table records approximately 75,000 clones, roughly 82% of them present only once. This sample was included in a study of blood T cell repertoires in COVID-19. About the research overall: In each case, the material was cDNA or gDNA derived from T cells, B-cell-depleted T cells, or PBMCs.

This clonotype was sampled from a human donor in a cohort sampled during active COVID-19. The sequencing input was peripheral blood. V usage is TRBV3-1 (or the pseudogene TRBV3-2) and J usage is TRBJ2-7, with TRBD1 identical over 8 bases. The DNA of the CDR3 is TGTGCCAGCAGCCAATCCGGGACAGGCCCCTACGAGCAGTACTTC. Translating it yields CASSQSGTGPYEQYF.